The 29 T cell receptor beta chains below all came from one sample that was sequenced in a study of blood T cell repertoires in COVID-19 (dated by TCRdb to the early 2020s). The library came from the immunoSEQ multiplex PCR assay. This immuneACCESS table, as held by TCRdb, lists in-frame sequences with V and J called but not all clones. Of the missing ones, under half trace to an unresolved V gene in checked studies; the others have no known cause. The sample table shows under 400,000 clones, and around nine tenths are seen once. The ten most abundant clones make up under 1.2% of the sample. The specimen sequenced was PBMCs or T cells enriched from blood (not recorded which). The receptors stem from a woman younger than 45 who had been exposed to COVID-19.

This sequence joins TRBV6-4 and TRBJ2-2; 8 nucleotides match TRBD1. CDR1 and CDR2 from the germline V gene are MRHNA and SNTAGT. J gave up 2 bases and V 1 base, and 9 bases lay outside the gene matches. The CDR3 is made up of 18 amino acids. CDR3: CASSDFPRTGKNTGELFF. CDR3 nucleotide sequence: TGTGCCAGCAGTGACTTTCCCCGGACAGGGAAAAACACCGGGGAGCTGTTTTTT.

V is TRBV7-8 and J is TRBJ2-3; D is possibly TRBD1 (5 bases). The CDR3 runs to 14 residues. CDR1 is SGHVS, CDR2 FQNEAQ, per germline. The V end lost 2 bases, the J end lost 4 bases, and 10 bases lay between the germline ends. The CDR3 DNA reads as TGTGCCAGCAGCTTACAGGGTCTAGCAGATACGCAGTATTTT. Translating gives CASSLQGLADTQYF. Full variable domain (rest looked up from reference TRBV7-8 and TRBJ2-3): GAGVSQSPRYKVAKRGQDVALRCDPISGHVSLFWYQQALGQGPEFLTYFQNEAQLDKSGLPSDRFFAERPEGSVSTLKIQRTQQEDSAVYLCASSLQGLADTQYFGPGTRLTVL.

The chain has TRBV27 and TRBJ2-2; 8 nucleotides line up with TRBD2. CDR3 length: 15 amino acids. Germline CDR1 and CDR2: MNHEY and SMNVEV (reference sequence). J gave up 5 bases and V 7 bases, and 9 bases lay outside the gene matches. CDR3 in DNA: TGTGCCAGCACCCCCCTAGCGGGTATTACCGGGGAGCTGTTTTTT. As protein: CASTPLAGITGELFF.

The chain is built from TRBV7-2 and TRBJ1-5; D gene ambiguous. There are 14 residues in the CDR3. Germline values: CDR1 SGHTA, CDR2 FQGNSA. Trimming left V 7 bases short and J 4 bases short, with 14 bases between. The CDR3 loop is CASTYQAGNQPQHF. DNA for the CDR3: TGTGCCAGCACTTATCAAGCCGGGAATCAGCCCCAGCATTTT.

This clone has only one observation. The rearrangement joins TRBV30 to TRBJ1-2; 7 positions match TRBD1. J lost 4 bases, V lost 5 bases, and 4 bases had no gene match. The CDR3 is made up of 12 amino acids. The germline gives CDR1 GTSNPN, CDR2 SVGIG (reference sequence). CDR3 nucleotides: TGTGCCTGGTTGGGACAGATCTATGGCTACACCTTC. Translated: CAWLGQIYGYTF.

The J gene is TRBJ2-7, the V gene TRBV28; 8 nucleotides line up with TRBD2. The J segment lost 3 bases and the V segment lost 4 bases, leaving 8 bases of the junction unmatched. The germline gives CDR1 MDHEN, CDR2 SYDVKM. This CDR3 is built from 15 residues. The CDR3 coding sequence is TGTGCCAGCAGTTCACGGCCTCGGGGGGGCTACGAGCAGTACTTC. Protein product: CASSSRPRGGYEQYF.

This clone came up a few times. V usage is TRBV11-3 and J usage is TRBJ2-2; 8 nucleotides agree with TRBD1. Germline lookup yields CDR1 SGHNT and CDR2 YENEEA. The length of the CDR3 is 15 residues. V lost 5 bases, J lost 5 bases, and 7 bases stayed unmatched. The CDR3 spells CASSTAGGGTGELFF. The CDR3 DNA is TGTGCCAGCAGCACCGCAGGGGGCGGTACCGGGGAGCTGTTTTTT.

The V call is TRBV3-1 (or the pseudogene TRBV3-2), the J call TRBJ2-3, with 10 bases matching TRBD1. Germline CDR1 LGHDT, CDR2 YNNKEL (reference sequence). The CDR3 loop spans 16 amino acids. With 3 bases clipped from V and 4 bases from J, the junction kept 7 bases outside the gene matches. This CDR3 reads CASSQGGTGVADTQYF. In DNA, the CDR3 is TGTGCCAGCAGCCAGGGCGGGACAGGGGTAGCAGATACGCAGTATTTT.

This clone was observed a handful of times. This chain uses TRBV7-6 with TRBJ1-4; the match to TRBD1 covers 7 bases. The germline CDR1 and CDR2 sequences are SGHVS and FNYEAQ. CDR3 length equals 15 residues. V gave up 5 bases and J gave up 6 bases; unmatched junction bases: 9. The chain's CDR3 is CASSVGGRGDEKLFF. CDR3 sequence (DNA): TGTGCCAGCAGCGTAGGAGGCAGGGGGGATGAAAAACTGTTTTTT.

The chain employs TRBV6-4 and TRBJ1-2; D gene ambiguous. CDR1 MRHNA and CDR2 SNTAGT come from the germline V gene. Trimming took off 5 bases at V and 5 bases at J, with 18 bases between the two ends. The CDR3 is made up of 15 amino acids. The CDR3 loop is CASSPEAGYPYGYTF. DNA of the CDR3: TGTGCCAGCAGTCCGGAGGCGGGGTATCCGTATGGCTACACCTTC.

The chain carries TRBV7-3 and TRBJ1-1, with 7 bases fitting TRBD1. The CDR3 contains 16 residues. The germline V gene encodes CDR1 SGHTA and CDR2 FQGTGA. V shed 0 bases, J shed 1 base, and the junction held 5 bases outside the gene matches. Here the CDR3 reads CASSLTPGQRNTEAFF. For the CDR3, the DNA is TGTGCCAGCAGCTTAACCCCGGGACAGCGGAACACTGAAGCTTTCTTT.

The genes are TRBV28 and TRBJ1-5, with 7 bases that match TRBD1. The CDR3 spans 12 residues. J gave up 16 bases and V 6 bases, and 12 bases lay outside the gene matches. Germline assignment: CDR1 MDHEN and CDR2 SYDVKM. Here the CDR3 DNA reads TGTGCCAGCAGCTCGATGACAGGGCCGGGCCATTTT. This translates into CASSSMTGPGHF.

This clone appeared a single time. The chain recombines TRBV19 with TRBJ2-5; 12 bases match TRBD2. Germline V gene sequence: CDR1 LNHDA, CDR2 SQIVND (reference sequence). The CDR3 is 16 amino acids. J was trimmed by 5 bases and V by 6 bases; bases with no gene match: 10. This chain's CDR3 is CASSTGTSGFRETQYF. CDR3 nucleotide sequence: TGTGCCAGTAGCACCGGGACTAGCGGGTTTCGGGAGACCCAGTACTTC.

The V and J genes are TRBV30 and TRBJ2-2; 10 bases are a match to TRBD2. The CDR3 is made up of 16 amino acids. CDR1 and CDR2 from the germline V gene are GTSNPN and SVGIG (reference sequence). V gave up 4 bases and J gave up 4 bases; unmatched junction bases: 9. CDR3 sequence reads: CAWIPLAGEFTGELFF. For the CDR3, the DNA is TGTGCCTGGATTCCCCTAGCGGGAGAGTTCACCGGGGAGCTGTTTTTT. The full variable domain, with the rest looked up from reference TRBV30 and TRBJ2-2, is SQTIHQWPATLVQPVGSPLSLECTVEGTSNPNLYWYRQAAGRGLQLLFYSVGIGQISSEVPQNLSASRPQDRQFILSSKKLLLSDSGFYLCAWIPLAGEFTGELFFGEGSRLTVL.

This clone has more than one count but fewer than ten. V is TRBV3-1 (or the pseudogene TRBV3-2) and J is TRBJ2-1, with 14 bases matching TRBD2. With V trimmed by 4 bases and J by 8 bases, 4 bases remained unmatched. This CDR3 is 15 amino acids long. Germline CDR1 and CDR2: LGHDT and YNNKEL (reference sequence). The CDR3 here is CASSPGTSGRDEQFF. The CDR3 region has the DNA TGTGCCAGCAGCCCAGGGACTAGCGGGAGAGATGAGCAGTTCTTC.

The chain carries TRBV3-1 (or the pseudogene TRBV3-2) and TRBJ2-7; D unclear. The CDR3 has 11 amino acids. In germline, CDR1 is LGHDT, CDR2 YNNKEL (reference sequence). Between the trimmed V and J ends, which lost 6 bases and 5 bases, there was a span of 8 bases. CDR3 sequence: CASSSTHEQYF. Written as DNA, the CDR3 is TGTGCCAGCAGTAGCACCCACGAGCAGTACTTC.

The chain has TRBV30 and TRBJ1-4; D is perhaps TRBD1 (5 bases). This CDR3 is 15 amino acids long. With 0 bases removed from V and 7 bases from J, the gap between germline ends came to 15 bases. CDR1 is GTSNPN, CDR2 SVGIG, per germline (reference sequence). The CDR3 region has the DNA TGTGCCTGGAGTGTAATGGGGGGTAAGAGTGAAAAACTGTTTTTT. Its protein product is CAWSVMGGKSEKLFF.

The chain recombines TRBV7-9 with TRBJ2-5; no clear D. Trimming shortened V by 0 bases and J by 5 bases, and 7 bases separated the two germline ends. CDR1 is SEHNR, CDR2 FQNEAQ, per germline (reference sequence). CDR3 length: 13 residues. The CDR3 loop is CASSLAGSETQYF. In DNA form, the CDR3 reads TGTGCCAGCAGCTTAGCCGGGTCGGAGACCCAGTACTTC.

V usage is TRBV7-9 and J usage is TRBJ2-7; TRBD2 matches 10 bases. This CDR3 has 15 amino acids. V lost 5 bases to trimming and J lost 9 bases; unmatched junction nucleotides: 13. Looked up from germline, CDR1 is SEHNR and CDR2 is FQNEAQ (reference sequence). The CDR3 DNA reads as TGTGCCAGCAGCCTTTCCACTAGCGGGGTTACAGGGCAGTACTTC. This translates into CASSLSTSGVTGQYF.

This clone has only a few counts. The CDR3, as DNA: TGTGCCAGTAGTACCGGGACAGGGTTTGGTAATCAGCCCCAGCATTTT. It encodes CASSTGTGFGNQPQHF. This rearrangement joins TRBV19 to TRBJ1-5, with 9 positions matching TRBD1. CDR3 length: 16 amino acids. J lost 4 bases, V lost 4 bases, and 8 bases had no gene match. The germline CDR1 and CDR2 sequences are LNHDA and SQIVND (reference sequence).

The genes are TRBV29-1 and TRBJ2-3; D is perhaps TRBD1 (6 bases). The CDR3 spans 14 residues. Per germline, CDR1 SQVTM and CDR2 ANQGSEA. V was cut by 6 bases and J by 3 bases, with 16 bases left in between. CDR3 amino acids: CSVGTGYPTDTQYF. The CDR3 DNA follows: TGCAGCGTGGGTACAGGGTACCCTACAGATACGCAGTATTTT.

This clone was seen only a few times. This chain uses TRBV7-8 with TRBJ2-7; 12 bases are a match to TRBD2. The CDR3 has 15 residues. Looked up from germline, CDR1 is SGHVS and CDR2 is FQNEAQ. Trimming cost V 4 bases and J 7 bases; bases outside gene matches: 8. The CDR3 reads CASSSQTSGSNEQYF. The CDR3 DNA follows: TGTGCCAGCAGCTCGCAGACTAGCGGGAGCAATGAGCAGTACTTC. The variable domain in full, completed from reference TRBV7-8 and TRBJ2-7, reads GAGVSQSPRYKVAKRGQDVALRCDPISGHVSLFWYQQALGQGPEFLTYFQNEAQLDKSGLPSDRFFAERPEGSVSTLKIQRTQQEDSAVYLCASSSQTSGSNEQYFGPGTRLTVT.

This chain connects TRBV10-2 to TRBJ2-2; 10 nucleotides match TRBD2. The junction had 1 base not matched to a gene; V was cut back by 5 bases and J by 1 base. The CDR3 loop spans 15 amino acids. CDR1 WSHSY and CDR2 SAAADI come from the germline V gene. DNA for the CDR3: TGCGCCAGCAGTAGGACTAGCGGGAACACCGGGGAGCTGTTTTTT. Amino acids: CASSRTSGNTGELFF.

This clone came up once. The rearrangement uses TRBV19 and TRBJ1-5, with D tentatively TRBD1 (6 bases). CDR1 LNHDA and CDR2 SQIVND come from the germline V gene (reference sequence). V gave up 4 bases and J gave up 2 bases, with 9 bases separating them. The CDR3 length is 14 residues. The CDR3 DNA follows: TGTGCCAGTAGTACCCGACAGGGCAATCAGCCCCAGCATTTT. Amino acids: CASSTRQGNQPQHF.

The CDR3 is CASSLDRGGANTIYF. Written as DNA, the CDR3 is TGTGCCAGCAGCTTGGACAGGGGTGGTGCAAACACCATATATTTT. The chain recombines TRBV11-2 with TRBJ1-3; 9 bases match TRBD1. This CDR3 is built from 15 residues. Per the germline V gene, CDR1 is SGHAT and CDR2 is FQNNGV. The ends lost 3 bases at V and 6 bases at J; junction bases unmatched: 6.

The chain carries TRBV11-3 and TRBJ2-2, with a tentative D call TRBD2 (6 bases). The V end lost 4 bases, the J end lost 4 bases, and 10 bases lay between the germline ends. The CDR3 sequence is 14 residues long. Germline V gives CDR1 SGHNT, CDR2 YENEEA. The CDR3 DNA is TGTGCCAGCAGCTCCGGGACTGGCACCGGGGAGCTGTTTTTT. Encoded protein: CASSSGTGTGELFF.

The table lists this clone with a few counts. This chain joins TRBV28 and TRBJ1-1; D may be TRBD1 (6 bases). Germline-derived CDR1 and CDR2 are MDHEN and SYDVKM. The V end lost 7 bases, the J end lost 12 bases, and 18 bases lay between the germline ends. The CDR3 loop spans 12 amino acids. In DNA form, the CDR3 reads TGTGCCAGCACCCCCGGCAGGGGCATAACTTTCTTT. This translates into CASTPGRGITFF. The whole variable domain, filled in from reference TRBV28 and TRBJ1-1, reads DVKVTQSSRYLVKRTGEKVFLECVQDMDHENMFWYRQDPGLGLRLIYFSYDVKMKEKGDIPEGYSVSREKKERFSLILESASTNQTSMYLCASTPGRGITFFGQGTRLTVV.

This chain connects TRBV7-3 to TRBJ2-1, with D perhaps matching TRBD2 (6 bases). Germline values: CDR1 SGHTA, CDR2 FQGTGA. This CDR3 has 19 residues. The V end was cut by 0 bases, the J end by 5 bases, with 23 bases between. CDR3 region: CASSLTGGRLPTGDNEQFF. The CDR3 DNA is TGTGCCAGCAGCTTAACGGGGGGTCGGCTACCGACGGGCGACAATGAGCAGTTCTTC.

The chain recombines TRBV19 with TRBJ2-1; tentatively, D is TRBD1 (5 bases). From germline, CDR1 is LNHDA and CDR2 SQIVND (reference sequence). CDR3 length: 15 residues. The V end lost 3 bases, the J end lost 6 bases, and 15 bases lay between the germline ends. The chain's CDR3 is CASSIGRGWGNEQFF. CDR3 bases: TGTGCCAGTAGTATTGGTAGGGGATGGGGCAATGAGCAGTTCTTC.